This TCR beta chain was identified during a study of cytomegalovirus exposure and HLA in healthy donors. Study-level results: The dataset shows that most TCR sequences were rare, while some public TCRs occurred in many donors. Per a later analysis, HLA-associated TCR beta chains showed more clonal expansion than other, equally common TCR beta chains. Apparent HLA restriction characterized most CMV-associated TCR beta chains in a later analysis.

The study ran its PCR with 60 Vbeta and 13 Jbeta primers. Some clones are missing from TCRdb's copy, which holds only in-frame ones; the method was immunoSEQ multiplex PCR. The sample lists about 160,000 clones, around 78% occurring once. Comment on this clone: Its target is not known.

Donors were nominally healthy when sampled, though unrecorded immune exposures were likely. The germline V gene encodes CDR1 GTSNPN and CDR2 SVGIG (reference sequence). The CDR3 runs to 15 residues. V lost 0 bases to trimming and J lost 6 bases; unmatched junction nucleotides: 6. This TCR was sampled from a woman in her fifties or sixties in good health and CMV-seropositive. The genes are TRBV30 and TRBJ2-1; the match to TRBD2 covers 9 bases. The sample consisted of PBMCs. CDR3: CAWSVGLAGLNEQFF. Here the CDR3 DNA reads TGTGCCTGGAGTGTTGGTCTAGCGGGACTCAATGAGCAGTTCTTC.